The 30 T cell receptor beta chains below come from one sample, sequenced in a study of identical twins. TCRdb ran MiXCR on the 5' RACE reads and lists one entry per CDR3 protein. The data contain 250,000 or so distinct CDR3 sequences, about 12% of them singletons. Separately, the same data were catalogued under a study of yellow fever vaccine responses in identical twins.

The sequencing input was memory (CD45RO+) T cells sorted from blood. These receptors originate from a woman under 30 in good health.

The chain joins TRBV11-2 to TRBJ2-3, with TRBD2 identical over 16 bases. V gave up 0 bases and J gave up 8 bases; unmatched junction bases: 8. CDR3 size: 18 residues. Germline assignment: CDR1 SGHAT and CDR2 FQNNGV. The CDR3 region is CASSLDKGLAGGPGTQYF. CDR3 nucleotides: TGTGCCAGCAGCTTAGATAAGGGACTAGCGGGAGGGCCAGGTACGCAGTATTTT.

V usage is TRBV6-2 or TRBV6-3 and J usage is TRBJ2-7, with 10 bases lining up with TRBD2. Germline V gene lookup returns CDR1 MNHEY and CDR2 SVGEGT. V lost 6 bases to trimming and J lost 0 bases; unmatched junction nucleotides: 5. CDR3 size: 15 residues. This CDR3 is CASSKWTSGSYEQYF. The CDR3 bases are TGTGCCAGCAGCAAGTGGACTAGCGGCTCCTACGAGCAGTACTTC.

There are a few counts of this clonotype. CDR3 residues: CATSSGGARNEQFF. In nucleotides, the CDR3 is TGTGCCACCTCTAGCGGGGGGGCCCGCAATGAGCAGTTCTTC. V usage is TRBV24-1 and J usage is TRBJ2-1, with TRBD2 identical over 12 bases. CDR1 is KGHDR and CDR2 is SFDVKD in the germline V gene. This CDR3 contains 14 residues. V gave up 9 bases and J gave up 6 bases; unmatched junction bases: 5.

CDR3 in DNA: TGCAGCGTTGAGACAGGGGGCGATCAGCCCCAGCATTTT. Translated, it gives CSVETGGDQPQHF. The chain combines TRBV29-1 with TRBJ1-5; 10 nucleotides align to TRBD1. Looked up from germline, CDR1 is SQVTM and CDR2 is ANQGSEA. The CDR3 contains 13 residues. V lost 3 bases to trimming and J lost 5 bases; unmatched junction nucleotides: 1. The full variable domain, completed using reference TRBV29-1 and TRBJ1-5, is SAVISQKPSRDICQRGTSLTIQCQVDSQVTMMFWYRQQPGQSLTLIATANQGSEATYESGFVIDKFPISRPNLTFSTLTVSNMSPEDSSIYLCSVETGGDQPQHFGDGTRLSIL.

This clonotype was counted many times. The chain joins TRBV9 to TRBJ2-5; 8 bases fit TRBD2. The CDR3 spans 16 residues. The V and J ends lost 0 bases and 2 bases, in that order; junction bases with no gene match: 6. The germline V gene has CDR1 SGDLS and CDR2 YYNGEE. CDR3 in amino acids: CASSVATGGGQETQYF. CDR3 sequence (DNA): TGTGCCAGCAGCGTAGCTACCGGCGGGGGGCAAGAGACCCAGTACTTC.

This sequence joins TRBV27 and TRBJ2-7, with unresolved D. The CDR3 totals 15 residues. The germline V and J ends were trimmed by 8 bases and 0 bases, with 17 bases remaining between them. Germline V lookup: CDR1 MNHEY, CDR2 SMNVEV (reference sequence). The CDR3 DNA is TGTGCCAGCCGATCGAAGGAGTTCCTCTCCTACGAGCAGTACTTC. Amino acids: CASRSKEFLSYEQYF.

CDR3 nucleotides: TGTGCCAGCAGCCCGACGGGGACAGGGGACCATGAGCAGTTCTTC. This codes for CASSPTGTGDHEQFF. The V call is TRBV5-6, the J call TRBJ2-1; TRBD1 matches 10 bases. This CDR3 is built from 15 residues. V gave up 4 bases and J gave up 8 bases; unmatched junction bases: 9. CDR1 is SGHDT, CDR2 YYEEEE, per germline.

This clonotype was seen at least ten times. The V gene is TRBV11-2, the J gene TRBJ2-3; D gene unclear. The CDR3 loop spans 15 amino acids. V was pared by 5 bases and J by 2 bases, with 14 bases between. Germline CDR1 is SGHAT and CDR2 is FQNNGV. This CDR3 reads CASSPDGVPTDTQYF. As DNA, the CDR3 is TGTGCCAGCAGCCCGGACGGAGTACCCACAGATACGCAGTATTTT.

This clonotype has a count of ten or more. The rearrangement uses TRBV7-9 and TRBJ2-2; D is unresolved. Germline loops: CDR1 SEHNR, CDR2 FQNEAQ (reference sequence). Trimming removed 4 bases from V and 5 bases from J, with 8 bases in between. This CDR3 has 13 residues. This CDR3 is CASSSTGTGELFF. The CDR3 region has the DNA TGTGCCAGCAGCTCTACCGGGACCGGGGAGCTGTTTTTT.

In this sample, this clonotype turned up a few times. The V and J genes are TRBV7-6 and TRBJ2-3; possible D gene TRBD2, 6 bases. The CDR3 sequence is 14 residues long. Trimming took 5 bases from V and 2 from J, leaving 11 bases between them. Germline lookup yields CDR1 SGHVS and CDR2 FNYEAQ. The CDR3 reads CASSPGTFTDTQYF. DNA for the CDR3: TGTGCCAGCAGCCCCGGGACTTTCACAGATACGCAGTATTTT.

This clonotype was found many times. The chain links TRBV15 to TRBJ2-1; maybe TRBD2 (6 bases). This CDR3 spans 15 amino acids. Trimming shortened V by 0 bases and J by 9 bases, and 15 bases separated the two germline ends. CDR1 and CDR2 from the germline V gene are LNHNV and YYDKDF (reference sequence). CDR3 in DNA: TGTGCCACCAGCAGAGATCTCGGCGGGAATGGTGAGCAGTTCTTC. It codes for CATSRDLGGNGEQFF.

The chain combines TRBV24-1 with TRBJ2-1; TRBD2 might be the D (5 bases). The V and J ends lost 5 bases and 3 bases respectively, with 16 bases between them. Per germline, CDR1 KGHDR and CDR2 SFDVKD. This CDR3 is built from 16 residues. CDR3: CATSGPSSFLYNEQFF. CDR3 bases: TGTGCCACCAGTGGCCCCTCTAGCTTCCTCTACAATGAGCAGTTCTTC.

The rearrangement uses TRBV20-1 and TRBJ2-3; no reliable D call. This CDR3 contains 15 residues. The V gene's germline CDR1 is DFQATT and CDR2 SNEGSKA (reference sequence). V was pared by 1 base and J by 4 bases, with 15 bases between. The CDR3 DNA reads as TGCAGTGCTAGAGGGTTAGCCCGCAGCCCAGATACGCAGTATTTT. Protein: CSARGLARSPDTQYF.

The gene calls are TRBV6-1 and TRBJ2-2, with 11 bases matching TRBD2. The germline CDR1 and CDR2 sequences are MNHNS and SASEGT. The CDR3 covers 18 residues. V was clipped by 5 bases and J by 2 bases; unmatched bases: 10. The CDR3 loop is CASSPLGLAELNTGELFF. CDR3 nucleotides: TGTGCCAGCAGTCCCTTGGGACTAGCGGAGTTAAACACCGGGGAGCTGTTTTTT.

The gene calls are TRBV4-1 and TRBJ2-7; 10 nucleotides align to TRBD1. The trim removed 3 bases at V and 3 bases at J, leaving 5 bases unmatched. The CDR3 is made up of 15 amino acids. CDR1 and CDR2 (germline): MGHRA, YSYEKL. In nucleotides, the CDR3 is TGCGCCAGCAGCCAGGACAGGGGGGCCTACTACGAGCAGTACTTC. This translates into CASSQDRGAYYEQYF.

There are a few counts of this clonotype. This chain joins TRBV7-6 and TRBJ2-3, with 10 bases aligning to TRBD2. The V gene end was trimmed by 2 bases and the J gene end by 1 base; junction bases not matched to a gene: 3. CDR1 is SGHVS, CDR2 FNYEAQ, per germline. There are 16 residues in the CDR3. The CDR3 DNA reads TGTGCCAGCAGCTTAACTAGCGGGACCCGCACAGATACGCAGTATTTT. This codes for CASSLTSGTRTDTQYF.

This clonotype came up many times. The chain combines TRBV20-1 with TRBJ1-1; D ambiguous. Trimming cost V 3 bases and J 1 base, with 9 bases left between them. The CDR3 spans 13 residues. The germline CDR1 and CDR2 sequences are DFQATT and SNEGSKA (reference sequence). The CDR3 nucleotides are TGCAGTGCTAGTTCTCCATCGAACACTGAAGCTTTCTTT. It translates to CSASSPSNTEAFF.

This chain uses TRBV20-1 with TRBJ2-7; D may be TRBD1 or TRBD2 (5 bases each). This CDR3 comprises 14 residues. Deletions cut 6 bases from V and 3 bases from J, with 18 bases between. Germline CDR1 reads DFQATT; CDR2 reads SNEGSKA (reference sequence). The CDR3 sequence: CSATTGAFSYEQYF. CDR3 nucleotides: TGCAGTGCAACGACCGGGGCCTTTAGCTACGAGCAGTACTTC.

This chain links TRBV28 with TRBJ1-1; D not certain. Trimming shortened V by 3 bases and J by 0 bases, and 11 bases separated the two germline ends. Looked up from germline, CDR1 is MDHEN and CDR2 is SYDVKM. CDR3 length: 15 amino acids. CDR3 loop: CASSFWGTMNTEAFF. The CDR3, as DNA: TGTGCCAGCAGTTTTTGGGGTACCATGAACACTGAAGCTTTCTTT.

There are a few counts of this clonotype. This chain links TRBV6-2 or TRBV6-3 with TRBJ2-2, with 9 bases aligning to TRBD1. CDR3 length: 15 amino acids. CDR1 and CDR2 from the germline V gene are MNHEY and SVGEGT. The ends lost 6 bases at V and 1 base at J; junction bases unmatched: 3. The CDR3 protein is CASRWTGVNTGELFF. As DNA, the CDR3 is TGTGCCAGCAGGTGGACAGGGGTGAACACCGGGGAGCTGTTTTTT.

The rearrangement links TRBV11-2 to TRBJ2-1; 8 nucleotides align to TRBD2. V lost 0 bases and J lost 8; bases outside the gene matches: 12. This CDR3 is built from 17 residues. The germline CDR1 and CDR2 sequences are SGHAT and FQNNGV. CDR3 protein: CASSLDLGSGGEYEQFF. CDR3 coding DNA: TGTGCCAGCAGCTTAGATCTCGGCTCCGGGGGGGAATATGAGCAGTTCTTC.

The CDR3 DNA reads as TGCGCCAGCAGCTTGAAACAGGAGGGCTACTATGGCTACACCTTC. This gives the protein CASSLKQEGYYGYTF. The rearrangement joins TRBV5-1 to TRBJ1-2; D is perhaps TRBD1 (5 bases). The CDR3 runs 15 residues. CDR1 and CDR2 from the germline V gene are SGHRS and YFSETQ. V was shortened by 1 base and J by 3 bases, with 13 bases between the two germline ends.

This clonotype was counted a few times. The V gene is TRBV20-1, the J gene TRBJ1-1; possible D gene TRBD1, 5 bases. This CDR3 comprises 14 residues. CDR1 is DFQATT, CDR2 SNEGSKA, per germline (reference sequence). The ends were cut back, 3 bases at V and 5 bases at J, with 16 bases in the middle. CDR3 sequence (DNA): TGCAGTGCTAGGCAGGGATCCAAAGGGACTGAAGCTTTCTTT. It encodes CSARQGSKGTEAFF.

This clonotype was seen a few times. The chain employs TRBV6-5 and TRBJ2-7, with D unclear. Germline V lookup: CDR1 MNHEY, CDR2 SVGAGI. The CDR3 has 15 amino acids. Trimming cost V 2 bases and J 6 bases, with 17 bases left between them. This CDR3 is CASSYAHHSSGEQYF. CDR3 nucleotides: TGTGCCAGCAGTTACGCACATCATAGCTCCGGCGAGCAGTACTTC.

This clonotype was seen a handful of times. The chain combines TRBV10-1 with TRBJ2-2; no reliable D call. Germline V CDR1 and CDR2: WNHNN, SYGVQD (reference sequence). V lost 3 bases, J lost 4 bases, and 9 bases lay in between. The CDR3 extends over 14 amino acids. The CDR3 DNA follows: TGCGCCAGCAGTGAAAGACTGGCCACCGGGGAGCTGTTTTTT. Its translation: CASSERLATGELFF.

This clonotype was detected a few times. The rearrangement links TRBV12-3 or TRBV12-4 to TRBJ2-7; no clear D. V was shortened by 6 bases and J by 5 bases, with 11 bases between the two germline ends. CDR3 length: 12 amino acids. The CDR3 region has the DNA TGTGCCAGCAGCCCAGTACAGAACGAGCAGTACTTC. It specifies CASSPVQNEQYF.

In this sample, this clonotype turned up a few times. The chain recombines TRBV5-1 with TRBJ2-5, with a weak D call TRBD1 (6 bases). The CDR3 is 13 amino acids. V was clipped by 6 bases and J by 1 base, with 10 bases between them. Germline V gene lookup returns CDR1 SGHRS and CDR2 YFSETQ. Here the CDR3 reads CASTMGAQETQYF. The DNA for the CDR3 is TGCGCCAGCACTATGGGGGCCCAAGAGACCCAGTACTTC.

The genes are TRBV28 and TRBJ1-2, with D possibly TRBD1 on 6 matching bases. Germline lookup yields CDR1 MDHEN and CDR2 SYDVKM. This CDR3 region has 15 residues. V shed 6 bases and J shed 5 bases, with 19 bases lying between them. For the CDR3, the DNA is TGTGCCAGCAGCAGTTACCAAATAACAGGGTATGGCTACACCTTC. This codes for CASSSYQITGYGYTF.

This clonotype occurred a few times. The CDR3: CSARTGDSHYGYTF. The CDR3 nucleotides are TGCAGTGCTAGAACAGGGGACTCCCATTATGGCTACACCTTC. The rearrangement uses TRBV20-1 and TRBJ1-2; TRBD1 aligns across 7 bases. CDR1 and CDR2 (germline): DFQATT, SNEGSKA (reference sequence). The CDR3 has 14 amino acids. Trimming removed 2 bases from V and 5 bases from J; junction bases left unmatched: 8.

The gene calls are TRBV28 and TRBJ2-7; D is unresolved. V lost 3 bases to trimming and J lost 6 bases, with 15 bases between them. CDR3 size: 14 residues. The germline CDR1 and CDR2 sequences are MDHEN and SYDVKM. DNA of the CDR3: TGTGCCAGCAGTTTGGCGTTGGGCCGATCCGAGCAGTACTTC. This translates into CASSLALGRSEQYF.